The 24 T cell receptor beta chains below were found in one sample sequenced in a study of blood T cell repertoires in COVID-19. The table came from immunoSEQ multiplex PCR; TCRdb's copy has only in-frame clones and leaves some out. The top ten clones hold approximately 5% of a sample with around 41,000 clones, 70% to 90% of them seen once. The sequenced material came from peripheral blood. All receptors derive from a human donor in a cohort sampled during active COVID-19.

The genes are TRBV7-2 and TRBJ1-4; no clear D gene. Between the trimmed V and J ends, which lost 5 bases and 2 bases, there was a span of 12 bases. Germline-derived CDR1 and CDR2 are SGHTA and FQGNSA. The CDR3 has 15 residues. The DNA for the CDR3 is TGTGCCAGCAGCCTTCGACGGGGTACTAATGAAAAACTGTTTTTT. Translation gives CASSLRRGTNEKLFF.

The CDR3 region is CASTLVAGNEQFF. The CDR3 DNA reads TGTGCCAGCACGCTAGTAGCGGGAAATGAGCAGTTCTTC. The chain recombines TRBV28 with TRBJ2-1; 8 positions match TRBD2. The trim removed 7 bases at V and 7 bases at J, leaving 6 bases unmatched. This CDR3 has 13 amino acids. The germline V gene has CDR1 MDHEN and CDR2 SYDVKM.

The chain joins TRBV28 to TRBJ2-1; 7 bases map to TRBD2. The V segment lost 7 bases and the J segment 6 bases; nucleotides outside the gene matches: 9. The CDR3 runs to 14 residues. Germline lookup yields CDR1 MDHEN and CDR2 SYDVKM. CDR3 sequence (DNA): TGTGCCAGCACCGTGGAGCGGGATGGCAATGAGCAGTTCTTC. Protein sequence: CASTVERDGNEQFF.

The genes are TRBV25-1 and TRBJ1-1, with a tentative D call TRBD1 (5 bases). The germline gives CDR1 MGHDK, CDR2 SYGVNS. The CDR3 loop spans 15 amino acids. Trimming shortened V by 6 bases and J by 1 base, and 15 bases separated the two germline ends. CDR3 DNA: TGTGCCAGCAGCACCTCCCGAACAGGGAACACTGAAGCTTTCTTT. As protein: CASSTSRTGNTEAFF.

The chain uses TRBV27 and TRBJ1-2, with D unresolved. Trimming removed 4 bases from V and 8 bases from J, with 14 bases in between. This CDR3 comprises 13 residues. CDR1 is MNHEY and CDR2 is SMNVEV in the germline V gene (reference sequence). CDR3 in amino acids: CASSWGVGSGYTF. The CDR3 DNA sequence: TGTGCCAGCAGTTGGGGTGTGGGGAGCGGCTACACCTTC.

V and J are TRBV5-5 and TRBJ1-4, with TRBD1 matching 9 bases. CDR3 length: 15 amino acids. Germline loops: CDR1 SGHKS, CDR2 YYEKEE (reference sequence). V was clipped by 1 base and J by 6 bases; unmatched bases: 4. The CDR3 reads CASSLRDREYEKLFF. The CDR3 region has the DNA TGTGCCAGCAGCTTGAGGGACAGGGAATATGAAAAACTGTTTTTT.

A single count supports this clone. V and J are TRBV18 and TRBJ2-1, with TRBD2 as a possible D gene (5 bases). Trimming left V 2 bases short and J 6 bases short, with 14 bases between. Germline CDR1 and CDR2: KGHSH and LQKENI. CDR3 size: 15 residues. In DNA form, the CDR3 reads TGTGCCAGCTCACCAACCCAAGGACTCGCCAATGAGCAGTTCTTC. Its translation is CASSPTQGLANEQFF.

This chain connects TRBV5-4 to TRBJ2-7; 8 nucleotides match TRBD1. CDR1 SGHNT and CDR2 YYREEE come from the germline V gene (reference sequence). The V and J ends lost 4 bases and 5 bases, in that order; junction bases with no gene match: 5. CDR3 length: 13 amino acids. CDR3 amino acids: CASSRTGTNEQYF. In DNA, the CDR3 is TGTGCCAGCAGCCGGACAGGGACGAACGAGCAGTACTTC.

The V gene is TRBV28, the J gene TRBJ2-7; D is possibly TRBD1 (6 bases). V dropped 5 bases and J dropped 0 bases, with 14 bases sitting between them. This CDR3 has 15 amino acids. Germline V lookup: CDR1 MDHEN, CDR2 SYDVKM. CDR3 sequence: CASSPFRDTSYEQYF. CDR3 coding DNA: TGTGCCAGCAGTCCATTCCGGGACACCTCCTACGAGCAGTACTTC.

This clone came up a few times. The rearrangement uses TRBV6-1 and TRBJ2-6; D remains ambiguous. Trimming stripped 0 bases from V and 4 bases from J, with 7 bases between. Germline CDR1 MNHNS, CDR2 SASEGT. The CDR3 spans 15 residues. The CDR3 nucleotides read TGTGCCAGCAGTGAAGCGGAGTCCGGGGCCAACGTCCTGACTTTC. Its protein product is CASSEAESGANVLTF.

V is TRBV4-2 and J is TRBJ2-5; D ambiguous. The V end was cut by 6 bases, the J end by 4 bases, with 12 bases between. The CDR3 sequence is 13 residues long. Germline V gene data show CDR1 as LGHNA and CDR2 as YNFKEQ. CDR3 protein: CASSKERVETQYF. For the CDR3, the DNA is TGTGCCAGCAGTAAGGAGCGCGTAGAGACCCAGTACTTC.

The chain has TRBV4-1 and TRBJ2-3; TRBD2 aligns across 12 bases. Looked up from germline, CDR1 is MGHRA and CDR2 is YSYEKL. The CDR3 is 16 amino acids. V lost 4 bases and J lost 4; bases outside the gene matches: 6. For the CDR3, the DNA is TGCGCCAGCAGCCCCCGACTAGCGGGAGACTCAGATACGCAGTATTTT. Translated: CASSPRLAGDSDTQYF.

The chain recombines TRBV5-6 with TRBJ2-1, with 13 nucleotides matching TRBD2. The V gene's germline CDR1 is SGHDT and CDR2 YYEEEE. The ends lost 2 bases at V and 10 bases at J; junction bases unmatched: 6. This CDR3 has 15 amino acids. The CDR3 DNA sequence: TGTGCCAGCAGCTTACGAGGACTAGCGGGAGACGAGCAGTTCTTC. Protein product: CASSLRGLAGDEQFF.

This clone appeared a few times. The CDR3 sequence: CASSSRGLAGISSYNEQFF. The CDR3 DNA follows: TGCGCCAGCAGCTCGCGGGGACTAGCGGGAATAAGCTCCTACAATGAGCAGTTCTTC. The rearrangement links TRBV5-1 to TRBJ2-1; 13 bases fit TRBD2. The germline gives CDR1 SGHRS, CDR2 YFSETQ. This CDR3 contains 19 residues. V was pared by 3 bases and J by 0 bases, with 9 bases of the junction left unmatched.

This chain links TRBV5-5 with TRBJ1-5; D is unclear. With 2 bases removed from V and 3 bases from J, the gap between germline ends came to 6 bases. The CDR3 totals 13 residues. Germline-derived CDR1 and CDR2 are SGHKS and YYEKEE (reference sequence). DNA for the CDR3: TGTGCCAGCAGCTTACAGCTCAATCAGCCCCAGCATTTT. Translated, it gives CASSLQLNQPQHF.

This clone was observed a few times. The rearrangement uses TRBV27 and TRBJ2-1; D is possibly TRBD1 (5 bases). The CDR3 is made up of 14 amino acids. Germline values: CDR1 MNHEY, CDR2 SMNVEV (reference sequence). Trimming stripped 2 bases from V and 1 base from J, with 6 bases between. CDR3 loop: CASSLQGSYNEQFF. The CDR3 DNA reads TGTGCCAGCAGTTTACAGGGATCCTACAATGAGCAGTTCTTC.

This clone was recorded once. This chain connects TRBV28 to TRBJ1-2; 12 bases match TRBD1. V shed 1 base and J 7 bases; nucleotides not matched to a gene: 7. The CDR3 length is 16 residues. Germline CDR1 is MDHEN and CDR2 is SYDVKM. The CDR3 sequence: CASSLLGDRGLSGYTF. The CDR3 DNA sequence: TGTGCCAGCAGTTTATTGGGGGACAGGGGGCTTTCTGGCTACACCTTC.

The chain uses TRBV19 and TRBJ1-4; TRBD1 matches 7 bases. The germline gives CDR1 LNHDA, CDR2 SQIVND (reference sequence). V lost 5 bases and J lost 7; bases outside the gene matches: 10. This CDR3 is built from 15 residues. The CDR3 sequence is CASSALTGAGEKLFF. CDR3 bases: TGTGCCAGTAGTGCTTTAACAGGGGCCGGTGAAAAACTGTTTTTT.

J is TRBJ2-1 and V is TRBV7-6, with a possible D match to TRBD1 (6 bases). CDR3 length equals 15 residues. Trimming removed 5 bases from V and 0 bases from J, with 11 bases in between. The germline gives CDR1 SGHVS, CDR2 FNYEAQ. The CDR3 DNA follows: TGTGCCAGCAGCCCTGACAGGAGCTCCTACAATGAGCAGTTCTTC. Amino acid sequence: CASSPDRSSYNEQFF.

The V gene is TRBV12-3 or TRBV12-4, the J gene TRBJ1-1; possible D gene TRBD1, 5 bases. V lost 7 bases, J lost 10 bases, and 16 bases lay in between. This CDR3 is 12 amino acids long. CDR3 in amino acids: CASTWGGAGAFF. The CDR3 region has the DNA TGTGCCAGCACCTGGGGCGGGGCCGGAGCTTTCTTT.

The chain couples TRBV10-3 to TRBJ2-7; 8 nucleotides align to TRBD1. The V gene end was trimmed by 2 bases and the J gene end by 2 bases; junction bases not matched to a gene: 5. Germline assignment: CDR1 ENHRY and CDR2 SYGVKD. This CDR3 has 15 amino acids. The CDR3 DNA sequence: TGTGCCATCAGTGAGGAGGGGACAGGTACCTACGAGCAGTACTTC. Its protein is CAISEEGTGTYEQYF.

The V gene is TRBV19, the J gene TRBJ1-5; D possibly corresponds to TRBD1 (5 bases). Germline-derived CDR1 and CDR2 are LNHDA and SQIVND (reference sequence). V dropped 3 bases and J dropped 7 bases, with 10 bases sitting between them. The CDR3 contains 13 residues. CDR3 nucleotide sequence: TGTGCCAGTAGTATCTGGGGGGACCAGCCCCAGCATTTT. The encoded protein is CASSIWGDQPQHF.

The rearrangement uses TRBV5-1 and TRBJ1-1, with 7 bases matching TRBD1. Germline CDR1 and CDR2: SGHRS and YFSETQ. The CDR3 is made up of 15 amino acids. With V trimmed by 0 bases and J by 1 base, 3 bases remained unmatched. In nucleotides, the CDR3 is TGCGCCAGCAGCTTGGTAGGGGGCGGGAACACTGAAGCTTTCTTT. It specifies CASSLVGGGNTEAFF. The full variable domain, rest sourced from reference TRBV5-1 and TRBJ1-1, is KAGVTQTPRYLIKTRGQQVTLSCSPISGHRSVSWYQQTPGQGLQFLFEYFSETQRNKGNFPGRFSGRQFSNSRSEMNVSTLELGDSALYLCASSLVGGGNTEAFFGQGTRLTVV.

This chain joins TRBV7-9 and TRBJ1-2; D not certain. The CDR3 has 15 residues. Germline CDR1 SEHNR, CDR2 FQNEAQ (reference sequence). V was clipped by 0 bases and J by 8 bases, with 16 bases between them. CDR3 DNA sequence: TGTGCCAGCAGCTTAGCCACAACGTTGGCGGGGGGCTACACCTTC. As protein: CASSLATTLAGGYTF.